The following is a T cell receptor (beta chain) sequence with its context. The antigen is undetermined. This entry belongs to a study of CD8 T cells in Susac syndrome. Study details: Of the sequenced Susac syndrome patients, six had active disease and fewer than ten were in remission.

RNA amounts of about 0.5 to 1 ug underwent reverse transcription with random hexamers. TCRdb ran MiXCR on the immunoSEQ multiplex PCR reads and lists one entry per CDR3 protein. The sample records around 100,000 distinct CDR3 sequences, 95% being singletons. Study-wide points: CD8+ clones in Susac expanded most in TEMRA cells and active patients. Susac-specific public clones found in total CD8+ repertoires numbered some 17, and those in CD8+ TEMRA repertoires numbered about 5.

Per germline, CDR1 SGDLS and CDR2 YYNGEE. Trimming removed 4 bases at V and 6 bases at J, with 12 bases between. CDR3 length: 13 amino acids. Sequencing was carried out using CD8+ T cells from PBMCs. This sequence joins TRBV9 and TRBJ2-3, with D uncertain. The receptor's source is a human donor with Susac syndrome. The CDR3 DNA is TGTGCCAGCAGCCTACCACCGTGGGATACGCAGTATTTT. Its protein product is CASSLPPWDTQYF.